This paragraph reports one T cell receptor (beta chain). The data originate from a study of OX40 agonist ivuxolimab in advanced cancers. CDR3 length: 14 residues. The germline CDR1 and CDR2 sequences are LNHDA and SQIVND (reference sequence). V lost 3 bases to trimming and J lost 3 bases, with 11 bases between them. The assay was immunoSEQ multiplex PCR, and TCRdb's table has in-frame clones only and misses some. The data show some 70,000 clones, 75% to 95% seen once. The sequence came from an adult with an advanced solid tumor such as melanoma, head and neck, liver or kidney cancer. The chain has TRBV19 and TRBJ1-1; D is uncertain. Sequences were derived from CD4+ or CD8+ T cells sorted from blood, sampled in a trial of the OX40 agonist ivuxolimab. CDR3 coding DNA: TGTGCCAGTAGTATGAAGGGTGGGGACACTGAAGCTTTCTTT. It codes for CASSMKGGDTEAFF.